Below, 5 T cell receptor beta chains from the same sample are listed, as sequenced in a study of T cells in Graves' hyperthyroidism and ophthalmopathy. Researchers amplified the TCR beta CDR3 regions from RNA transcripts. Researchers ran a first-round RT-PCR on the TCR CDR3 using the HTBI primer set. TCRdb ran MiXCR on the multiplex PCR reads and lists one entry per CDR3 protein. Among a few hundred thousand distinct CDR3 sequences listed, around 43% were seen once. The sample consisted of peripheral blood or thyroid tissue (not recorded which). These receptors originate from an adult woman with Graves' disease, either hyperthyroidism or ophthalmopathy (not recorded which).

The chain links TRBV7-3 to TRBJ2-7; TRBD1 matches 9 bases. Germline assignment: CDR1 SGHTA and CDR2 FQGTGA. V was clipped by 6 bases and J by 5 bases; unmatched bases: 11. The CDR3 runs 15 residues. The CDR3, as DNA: TGTGCCAGCAGTTACTCGGAGGACAGGGGCCACGAGCAGTACTTC. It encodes CASSYSEDRGHEQYF.

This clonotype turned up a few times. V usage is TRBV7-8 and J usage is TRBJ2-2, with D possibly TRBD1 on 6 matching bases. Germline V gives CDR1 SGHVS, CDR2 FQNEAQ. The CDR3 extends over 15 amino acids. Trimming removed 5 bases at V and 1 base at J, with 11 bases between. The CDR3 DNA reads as TGTGCCAGCAGCCGTGACAGGATGAACACCGGGGAGCTGTTTTTT. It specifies CASSRDRMNTGELFF.

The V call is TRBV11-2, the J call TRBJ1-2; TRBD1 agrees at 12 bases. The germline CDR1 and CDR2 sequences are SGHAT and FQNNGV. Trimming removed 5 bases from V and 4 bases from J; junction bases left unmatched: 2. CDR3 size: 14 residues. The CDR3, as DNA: TGTGCCAGCAGCGCGGGACAGGGGGCCTATGGCTACACCTTC. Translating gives CASSAGQGAYGYTF.

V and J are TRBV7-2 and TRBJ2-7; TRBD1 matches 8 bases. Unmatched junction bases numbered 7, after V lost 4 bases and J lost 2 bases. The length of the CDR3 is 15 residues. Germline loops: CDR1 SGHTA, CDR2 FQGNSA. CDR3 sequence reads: CASSWTGKSTYEQYF. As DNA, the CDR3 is TGTGCCAGCAGCTGGACAGGGAAGTCCACCTACGAGCAGTACTTC.

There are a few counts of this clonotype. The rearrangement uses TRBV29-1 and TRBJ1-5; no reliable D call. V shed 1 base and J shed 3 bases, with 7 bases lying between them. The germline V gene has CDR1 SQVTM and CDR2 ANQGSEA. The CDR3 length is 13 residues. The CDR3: CSVEGGFNQPQHF. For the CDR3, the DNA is TGCAGCGTTGAAGGGGGTTTCAATCAGCCCCAGCATTTT. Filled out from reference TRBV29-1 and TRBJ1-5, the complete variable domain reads SAVISQKPSRDICQRGTSLTIQCQVDSQVTMMFWYRQQPGQSLTLIATANQGSEATYESGFVIDKFPISRPNLTFSTLTVSNMSPEDSSIYLCSVEGGFNQPQHFGDGTRLSIL.